This T cell receptor beta chain was identified during a study of blood T cell repertoires in COVID-19. Methods used by the authors: Amplified reference gene primers provided the basis for estimating nucleated cell counts. Using immunoSEQ multiplex PCR, the repertoire was profiled, and TCRdb retains in-frame clones only, with some absent. The D gene and trimming were derived from the DNA, and the V and J assignments and clone size from that table. Among about 260,000 clones listed, 80% to 90% were seen once. In its sample, this clone was seen a few times. CDR3 length equals 14 residues. CDR1 is SGDLS, CDR2 YYNGEE, per germline. Trimming stripped 0 bases from V and 3 bases from J, with 9 bases between. Residents of 24 US areas, aged about 18 to 89 years, made up the participants.

The specimen sequenced was PBMCs or T cells enriched from blood (not recorded which). The TCR comes from a man aged 25-45 years with acute COVID-19. The rearrangement joins TRBV9 to TRBJ1-1; maybe TRBD1 (5 bases). CDR3 DNA sequence: TGTGCCAGCAGCGTAGCAGGGTATGACACTGAAGCTTTCTTT. Encoded protein: CASSVAGYDTEAFF. The full variable domain, rest sourced from reference TRBV9 and TRBJ1-1, is DSGVTQTPKHLITATGQRVTLRCSPRSGDLSVYWYQQSLDQGLQFLIQYYNGEERAKGNILERFSAQQFPDLHSELNLSSLELGDSALYFCASSVAGYDTEAFFGQGTRLTVV.